The 30 T cell receptor beta chains listed next were all sequenced from one sample in a study of cytomegalovirus exposure and HLA in healthy donors. Assay used: immunoSEQ multiplex PCR; TCRdb lists only in-frame clones, some missing. Seen here are 250,000 to 300,000 clones, roughly 90% observed once, and the top ten hold 0.37%. The sequencing input was PBMCs. These receptors were taken from a woman aged 18-30 years in good health and CMV-seronegative.

This chain connects TRBV28 to TRBJ2-7; D remains ambiguous. With 6 bases removed from V and 6 bases from J, the gap between germline ends came to 12 bases. Germline CDR1 is MDHEN and CDR2 is SYDVKM. CDR3 length equals 12 residues. The CDR3 here is CASRSENSEQYF. The CDR3 coding sequence is TGTGCCAGCAGGTCCGAAAACTCCGAGCAGTACTTC.

J is TRBJ1-2 and V is TRBV19; D is ambiguous. CDR3 length equals 13 residues. The germline V gene has CDR1 LNHDA and CDR2 SQIVND (reference sequence). V lost 2 bases, J lost 5 bases, and 9 bases lay in between. CDR3 protein: CASSILELYGYTF. In DNA, the CDR3 is TGTGCCAGTAGTATACTGGAGTTATATGGCTACACCTTC.

The rearrangement uses TRBV19 and TRBJ2-5, with a possible D match to TRBD1 (6 bases). This CDR3 comprises 14 residues. The germline V and J ends were trimmed by 5 bases and 2 bases, with 12 bases remaining between them. Germline-derived CDR1 and CDR2 are LNHDA and SQIVND (reference sequence). The chain's CDR3 is CASSRQVLQETQYF. The CDR3 bases are TGTGCCAGTAGTCGACAGGTCCTTCAAGAGACCCAGTACTTC.

J is TRBJ1-2 and V is TRBV11-1; weak D call: TRBD1 (6 bases). The length of the CDR3 is 16 residues. CDR1 and CDR2 from the germline V gene are SGHAT and FQDESV (reference sequence). Trimming pared 1 base from V and 4 bases from J, leaving 16 bases between. CDR3 DNA: TGTGCCAGCAGCTTAGGATCTACCGGGACACTCTATGGCTACACCTTC. It encodes CASSLGSTGTLYGYTF.

CDR3 loop: CASSTSGAGVLDEKLFF. As DNA, the CDR3 is TGTGCCAGCAGCACGTCCGGCGCAGGGGTATTGGATGAAAAACTGTTTTTT. The chain combines TRBV5-6 with TRBJ1-4, with TRBD1 as a possible D gene (6 bases). The germline V gene has CDR1 SGHDT and CDR2 YYEEEE. The CDR3 is 17 amino acids. Deletions cut 4 bases from V and 6 bases from J, with 22 bases between.

The CDR3 loop is CASSGAAGSYEQYF. DNA for the CDR3: TGTGCCAGCAGCGGGGCGGCGGGATCCTACGAGCAGTACTTC. This chain joins TRBV9 and TRBJ2-7, with D perhaps TRBD2 (6 bases). Germline V gene data show CDR1 as SGDLS and CDR2 as YYNGEE. V dropped 3 bases and J dropped 1 base, with 11 bases sitting between them. The CDR3 is made up of 14 amino acids.

The chain couples TRBV6-1 to TRBJ1-2; the D is unclear. Per germline, CDR1 MNHNS and CDR2 SASEGT. V lost 3 bases, J lost 2 bases, and 10 bases lay in between. The CDR3 extends over 14 amino acids. CDR3 sequence reads: CASSEAGRNYGYTF. CDR3 sequence (DNA): TGTGCCAGCAGTGAGGCGGGTAGGAACTATGGCTACACCTTC.

The chain couples TRBV28 to TRBJ1-2; no clear D gene. Germline CDR1 and CDR2: MDHEN and SYDVKM. Trimming shortened V by 9 bases and J by 4 bases, and 12 bases separated the two germline ends. The CDR3 length is 12 residues. CDR3 in DNA: TGTGCCAGTTCCCCTCCCGGCTATGGCTACACCTTC. Its protein product is CASSPPGYGYTF.

This sequence joins TRBV7-6 and TRBJ1-1, with D possibly matching TRBD1 (5 bases). Germline CDR1 reads SGHVS; CDR2 reads FNYEAQ. CDR3 length equals 17 residues. Trimming cost V 5 bases and J 3 bases, with 22 bases left between them. The CDR3 bases are TGTGCCAGCAGCCGGCCTGGGGCTGGGGATTATCACACTGAAGCTTTCTTT. As protein: CASSRPGAGDYHTEAFF.

The chain joins TRBV30 to TRBJ1-3; TRBD1 agrees at 9 bases. The germline gives CDR1 GTSNPN, CDR2 SVGIG (reference sequence). The CDR3 totals 17 residues. Unmatched junction bases numbered 10, after V lost 3 bases and J lost 1 base. CDR3 DNA: TGTGCCTGGAGAGGGGGGACAGGGTGGGGTTCTGGAAACACCATATATTTT. This sequence encodes CAWRGGTGWGSGNTIYF.

V usage is TRBV4-1 and J usage is TRBJ2-4; D gene ambiguous. Germline V gene data show CDR1 as MGHRA and CDR2 as YSYEKL. The V end lost 0 bases, the J end lost 0 bases, and 6 bases lay between the germline ends. The length of the CDR3 is 15 residues. The CDR3 spells CASSQDAVAKNIQYF. In DNA form, the CDR3 reads TGCGCCAGCAGCCAAGATGCAGTAGCCAAAAACATTCAGTACTTC.

The chain carries TRBV5-4 and TRBJ2-5, with 10 positions matching TRBD2. Germline CDR1 SGHNT, CDR2 YYREEE (reference sequence). This CDR3 spans 16 amino acids. The ends lost 4 bases at V and 4 bases at J; junction bases unmatched: 10. This CDR3 reads CASSLGLAREIETQYF. CDR3 coding DNA: TGTGCCAGCAGCCTGGGACTAGCGCGTGAGATAGAGACCCAGTACTTC.

The chain has TRBV10-3 and TRBJ2-7, with D possibly being TRBD1 (5 bases). V shed 7 bases and J shed 1 base, with 8 bases lying between them. Germline V gives CDR1 ENHRY, CDR2 SYGVKD. There are 12 residues in the CDR3. Here the CDR3 reads CAITAGSYEQYF. The CDR3 DNA reads as TGTGCCATCACTGCAGGGTCCTACGAGCAGTACTTC.

This chain uses TRBV9 with TRBJ2-6, with 9 positions matching TRBD2. CDR1 SGDLS and CDR2 YYNGEE come from the germline V gene. The ends lost 3 bases at V and 0 bases at J; junction bases unmatched: 4. This CDR3 has 17 residues. The CDR3: CASSATSGVSGANVLTF. The CDR3 DNA reads as TGTGCCAGCAGCGCGACTAGCGGAGTCTCTGGGGCCAACGTCCTGACTTTC. Full variable domain (missing parts from reference TRBV9 and TRBJ2-6): DSGVTQTPKHLITATGQRVTLRCSPRSGDLSVYWYQQSLDQGLQFLIQYYNGEERAKGNILERFSAQQFPDLHSELNLSSLELGDSALYFCASSATSGVSGANVLTFGAGSRLTVL.

The chain recombines TRBV5-1 with TRBJ2-2; the match to TRBD1 covers 9 bases. CDR1 and CDR2 from the germline V gene are SGHRS and YFSETQ. V was clipped by 3 bases and J by 3 bases; unmatched bases: 3. The CDR3 has 15 amino acids. The CDR3 nucleotides read TGCGCCAGCAGCTACAGGACAGGGGACACCGGGGAGCTGTTTTTT. As protein: CASSYRTGDTGELFF.

The chain has TRBV10-3 and TRBJ1-3, with unresolved D. The CDR3 loop spans 15 amino acids. Germline assignment: CDR1 ENHRY and CDR2 SYGVKD. V was pared by 4 bases and J by 0 bases, with 10 bases between. The CDR3 protein is CAISGPQVSGNTIYF. Written as DNA, the CDR3 is TGTGCCATCAGTGGTCCCCAGGTCTCTGGAAACACCATATATTTT.

CDR3 DNA sequence: TGTGCCAGCAGCGTTGGGACTAGCGCCTACAATGAGCAGTTCTTC. Translation gives CASSVGTSAYNEQFF. The V and J genes are TRBV9 and TRBJ2-1; 10 nucleotides line up with TRBD2. Per germline, CDR1 SGDLS and CDR2 YYNGEE. Losses at the gene ends were 2 bases for V and 2 bases for J; bases not matched to a gene: 1. The CDR3 loop spans 15 amino acids.

The DNA of the CDR3 is TGTGCCAGCACCCTCGTCCGGGGGGACAGGGCCACCTACGAGCAGTACTTC. This sequence encodes CASTLVRGDRATYEQYF. The chain carries TRBV28 and TRBJ2-7; 9 nucleotides agree with TRBD1. V lost 7 bases and J lost 2; bases outside the gene matches: 15. The CDR3 has 17 amino acids. Germline CDR1 is MDHEN and CDR2 is SYDVKM.

V and J are TRBV6-5 and TRBJ2-7; D may be TRBD1 (6 bases). The length of the CDR3 is 13 residues. The ends were cut back, 8 bases at V and 3 bases at J, with 14 bases in the middle. CDR1 MNHEY and CDR2 SVGAGI come from the germline V gene. The DNA for the CDR3 is TGTGCCAGCCTCGACGGGGACAACTACGAGCAGTACTTC. Encoded protein: CASLDGDNYEQYF.

This rearrangement joins TRBV10-3 to TRBJ2-5, with TRBD1 matching over 7 bases. The germline CDR1 and CDR2 sequences are ENHRY and SYGVKD. Trimming took 3 bases from V and 2 from J; bases not matched to a gene: 3. The CDR3 has 14 amino acids. CDR3 protein: CAISDLGQQETQYF. The CDR3 DNA follows: TGTGCCATCAGTGACCTGGGACAGCAAGAGACCCAGTACTTC.

The J gene is TRBJ1-5, the V gene TRBV7-2; TRBD1 matches at 9 bases. Unmatched junction bases numbered 6, after V lost 6 bases and J lost 6 bases. Germline V lookup: CDR1 SGHTA, CDR2 FQGNSA. CDR3 length: 14 amino acids. CDR3 sequence: CASSSTGGSQPQHF. The CDR3, as DNA: TGTGCCAGCAGTTCCACAGGGGGCAGTCAGCCCCAGCATTTT.

This chain connects TRBV5-6 to TRBJ1-2, with TRBD1 identical over 7 bases. The CDR3 runs 14 residues. CDR1 is SGHDT, CDR2 YYEEEE, per germline. The ends lost 6 bases at V and 2 bases at J; junction bases unmatched: 7. This chain's CDR3 is CASTLDRANYGYTF. The CDR3, as DNA: TGTGCCAGCACTTTAGACAGGGCCAACTATGGCTACACCTTC.

This clone was seen a single time. This rearrangement joins TRBV27 to TRBJ2-5; D possibly corresponds to TRBD2 (7 bases). V dropped 2 bases and J dropped 5 bases, with 12 bases sitting between them. Germline loops: CDR1 MNHEY, CDR2 SMNVEV (reference sequence). This CDR3 is built from 14 residues. In nucleotides, the CDR3 is TGTGCCAGCAGTTTAAACGGGGGGCGGGAGACCCAGTACTTC. This codes for CASSLNGGRETQYF.

The chain recombines TRBV4-1 with TRBJ1-3, with D possibly being TRBD1 (6 bases). This CDR3 comprises 14 residues. V was clipped by 4 bases and J by 0 bases, with 7 bases between them. CDR1 MGHRA and CDR2 YSYEKL come from the germline V gene. The CDR3 sequence: CASSLTGSGNTIYF. DNA for the CDR3: TGCGCCAGCAGCCTGACAGGCTCTGGAAACACCATATATTTT.

The V call is TRBV4-3, the J call TRBJ1-6; no definite D call. Per the germline V gene, CDR1 is LGHNA and CDR2 is YSLEER. Trimming left V 0 bases short and J 6 bases short, with 12 bases between. This CDR3 is built from 16 residues. The CDR3 DNA reads as TGCGCCAGCAGCCAAGATCGGTCTGATATTAATTCACCCCTCCACTTT. It is translated as CASSQDRSDINSPLHF.

This chain connects TRBV18 to TRBJ1-2; 9 nucleotides agree with TRBD1. The CDR3 totals 16 residues. The V segment lost 2 bases and the J segment 5 bases; nucleotides outside the gene matches: 9. Germline values: CDR1 KGHSH, CDR2 LQKENI. CDR3: CASSPSGTGNGYGYTF. The CDR3 DNA follows: TGTGCCAGCTCACCATCCGGGACAGGGAATGGGTATGGCTACACCTTC.

The chain is built from TRBV7-9 and TRBJ1-2, with TRBD1 identical over 8 bases. V trimming: 5 bases; J trimming: 4 bases; junction bases outside the gene matches: 6. There are 14 residues in the CDR3. Germline V gene sequence: CDR1 SEHNR, CDR2 FQNEAQ (reference sequence). CDR3 sequence: CASSGQGALYGYTF. The CDR3 DNA follows: TGTGCCAGCAGCGGACAGGGAGCTCTCTATGGCTACACCTTC.

This clone came up a few times. The chain uses TRBV23-1 and TRBJ2-7; 7 nucleotides line up with TRBD1. TRBV23-1 is treated as an ORF (open reading frame) with a function not yet certain. CDR3 length equals 13 residues. Losses at the gene ends were 4 bases for V and 5 bases for J; bases not matched to a gene: 5. The CDR3 nucleotides are TGCGCCAGCAGTCTGACAGGGCTGAACGAGCAGTACTTC. It translates to CASSLTGLNEQYF.

This chain uses TRBV9 with TRBJ1-4, with a possible D match to TRBD1 (5 bases). From germline, CDR1 is SGDLS and CDR2 YYNGEE. This CDR3 spans 15 amino acids. V lost 2 bases and J lost 7, with 15 bases in between. Here the CDR3 reads CASSVGTQDGEKLFF. The DNA of the CDR3 is TGTGCCAGCAGCGTGGGGACTCAGGATGGTGAAAAACTGTTTTTT.

V gene TRBV4-2 combines with J gene TRBJ2-2, with 7 bases matching TRBD2. Germline values: CDR1 LGHNA, CDR2 YNFKEQ. The length of the CDR3 is 16 residues. V was pared by 1 base and J by 3 bases, with 5 bases of the junction left unmatched. The CDR3 sequence: CASSQVLGGDTGELFF. In DNA, the CDR3 is TGTGCCAGCAGCCAAGTTTTGGGGGGGGACACCGGGGAGCTGTTTTTT.